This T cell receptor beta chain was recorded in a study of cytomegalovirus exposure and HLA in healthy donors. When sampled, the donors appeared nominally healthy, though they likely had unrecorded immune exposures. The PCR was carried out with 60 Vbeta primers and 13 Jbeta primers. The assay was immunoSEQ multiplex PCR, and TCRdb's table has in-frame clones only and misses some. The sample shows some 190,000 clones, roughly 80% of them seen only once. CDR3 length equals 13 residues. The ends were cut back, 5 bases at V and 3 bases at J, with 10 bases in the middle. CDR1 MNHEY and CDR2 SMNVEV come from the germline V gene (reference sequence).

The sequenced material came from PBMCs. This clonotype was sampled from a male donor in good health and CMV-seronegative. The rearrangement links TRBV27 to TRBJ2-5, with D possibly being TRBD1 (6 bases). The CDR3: CASSPRTEETQYF. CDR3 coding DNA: TGTGCCAGCAGTCCACGGACAGAAGAGACCCAGTACTTC.